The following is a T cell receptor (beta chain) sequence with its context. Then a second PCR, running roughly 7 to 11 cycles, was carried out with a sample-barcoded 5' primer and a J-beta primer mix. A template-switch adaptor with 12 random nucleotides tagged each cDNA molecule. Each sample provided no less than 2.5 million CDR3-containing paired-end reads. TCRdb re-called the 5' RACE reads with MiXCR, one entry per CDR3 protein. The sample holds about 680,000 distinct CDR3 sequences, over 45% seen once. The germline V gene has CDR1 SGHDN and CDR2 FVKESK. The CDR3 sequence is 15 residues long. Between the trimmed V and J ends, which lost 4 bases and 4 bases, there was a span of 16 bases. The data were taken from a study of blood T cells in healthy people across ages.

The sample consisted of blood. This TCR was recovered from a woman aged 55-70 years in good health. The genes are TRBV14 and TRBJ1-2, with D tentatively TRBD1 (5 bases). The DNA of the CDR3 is TGTGCCAGCAGCCTCCGACAGCCTAGAGGCTATGGCTACACCTTC. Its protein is CASSLRQPRGYGYTF.